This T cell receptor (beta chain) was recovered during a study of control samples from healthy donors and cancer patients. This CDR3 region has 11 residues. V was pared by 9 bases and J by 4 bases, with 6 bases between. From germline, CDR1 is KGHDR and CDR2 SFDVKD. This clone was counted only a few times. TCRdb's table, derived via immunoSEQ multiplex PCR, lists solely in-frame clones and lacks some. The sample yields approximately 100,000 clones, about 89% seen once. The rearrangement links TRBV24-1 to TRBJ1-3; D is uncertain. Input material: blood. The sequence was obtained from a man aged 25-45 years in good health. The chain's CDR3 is CATGEGNTIYF. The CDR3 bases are TGTGCCACCGGAGAAGGAAACACCATATATTTT.